The rows below give T cell receptor beta chains drawn from one sample of a study of T cell repertoires in cytomegalovirus infection. TCRdb used MiXCR to reprocess the reads, holding one entry per CDR3 protein. The repertoire holds around 130,000 distinct CDR3 sequences, roughly 25% seen once, with almost 35% in the top ten. These receptors are not linked to any known antigen. The sequenced sample consisted of PBMCs, sequenced either directly or after in vitro stimulation (not recorded which). These TCRs come from a human donor in good health (CMV status not recorded). Some clones in this sample may be carry-over from other donors' samples. CDR3s include the opening cysteine and the closing phenylalanine or tryptophan. The order of the fields is V gene, D gene, J gene, clone size, CDR3 protein, CDR3 DNA. The D gene is left open where the match is weak. For some rows the clone size is stated as once, few or many, or as a class when expanded; others skip it.

TRBV7-2	-	TRBJ1-4	many	CASSLALNEKLFF	TGTGCCAGCAGCTTAGCCCTAAATGAAAAACTGTTTTTT
TRBV10-3	-	TRBJ2-6	many	CAISPGPGANVLTF	TGTGCCATCAGCCCAGGGCCTGGGGCCAACGTCCTGACTTTC
TRBV7-2	-	TRBJ1-1	few	CASSTKGNTEAFF	TGTGCCAGCAGCACAAAGGGGAACACTGAAGCTTTCTTT
TRBV7-2	-	TRBJ1-1	many	CASSEGLLVRFDTEAFF	TGTGCCAGCAGCGAGGGACTGCTGGTCCGATTCGACACTGAAGCTTTCTTT
TRBV6-6	TRBD2	TRBJ2-1	-	CASSNLAGAYNEQFF	TGTGCCAGCAGTAACCTAGCGGGAGCTTACAATGAGCAGTTCTTC
TRBV12-3/TRBV12-4	-	TRBJ2-5	-	CASTPGYGETQYF	TGTGCCAGCACGCCAGGGTACGGGGAGACCCAGTACTTC
TRBV20-1	TRBD1	TRBJ1-2	-	CSARRTGRLRFYGYTF	TGCAGTGCGCGCCGGACAGGTCGCCTACGGTTCTATGGCTACACCTTC
TRBV27	-	TRBJ1-6	-	CASTGFQGNSPLHF	TGTGCCAGCACCGGGTTTCAGGGAAATTCACCCCTCCACTTT
TRBV7-9	-	TRBJ1-4	many	CASSSSGEGVQWSEKLFF	TGTGCCAGCAGTTCGTCCGGGGAGGGCGTTCAGTGGTCTGAAAAACTGTTTTTT
TRBV10-2	-	TRBJ2-1	-	CASSVVGTSYNEQFF	TGCGCCAGCAGTGTTGTGGGAACCTCGTACAATGAGCAGTTCTTC
TRBV30	-	TRBJ2-5	-	CAWSVRAGRETQYF	TGTGCCTGGAGTGTAAGGGCAGGGAGGGAGACCCAGTACTTC
TRBV7-2	-	TRBJ1-2	many	CASSLGRNNYGYTF	TGTGCCAGCAGCTTGGGGAGAAATAACTATGGCTACACCTTC
TRBV2	-	TRBJ2-5	-	CASKRRDRQETQYF	TGTGCCAGCAAGCGCCGGGACCGACAAGAGACCCAGTACTTC
TRBV5-6	-	TRBJ1-5	-	CASLGGFINSNQPQHF	TGTGCCAGCTTGGGCGGTTTTATTAATAGCAATCAGCCCCAGCATTTT
TRBV12-3/TRBV12-4	-	TRBJ2-7	few	CASSFSSRAYEQYF	TGTGCCAGCAGTTTCTCCTCCCGGGCCTACGAGCAGTACTTC
TRBV24-1	TRBD1	TRBJ1-1	few	CATSDKTGGSDTEAFF	TGTGCCACCAGTGATAAGACAGGGGGATCAGACACTGAAGCTTTCTTT
TRBV6-2/TRBV6-3	TRBD1	TRBJ2-7	-	CASRKTGTGISYEQYF	TGTGCCAGCAGGAAAACCGGGACAGGGATCTCCTACGAGCAGTACTTC
TRBV7-2	-	TRBJ2-1	many	CASSLVGLSSYNEQFF	TGTGCCAGCAGCTTAGTCGGACTAAGCTCCTACAATGAGCAGTTCTTC
TRBV20-1	TRBD2	TRBJ2-3	-	CSALAGGTSTDTQYF	TGCAGTGCTCTAGCGGGAGGCACTAGCACAGATACGCAGTATTTT
TRBV7-8	-	TRBJ1-5	-	CASSLADRDVRNQPQHF	TGTGCCAGCAGCTTAGCGGACCGGGACGTACGCAATCAGCCCCAGCATTTT
TRBV19	TRBD2	TRBJ2-3	few	CASSIAGGIGGDTQYF	TGTGCCAGTAGTATCGCCGGGGGGATCGGCGGAGATACGCAGTATTTT
TRBV11-2	TRBD2	TRBJ2-4	many	CASSLGLAEKAKNIQYF	TGTGCCAGCAGCTTAGGACTAGCGGAGAAAGCCAAAAACATTCAGTACTTC
TRBV12-3/TRBV12-4	TRBD2	TRBJ2-3	few	CASSPGGSVNTQYF	TGTGCCAGCAGTCCCGGGGGGAGTGTAAATACGCAGTATTTT
TRBV25-1	-	TRBJ2-5	many	CARHPGVRRRETQYF	TGTGCCAGACACCCTGGAGTCAGGCGCAGGGAGACCCAGTACTTC
TRBV7-8	TRBD2	TRBJ2-5	many	CASSLAVAGGVYQETQYF	TGTGCCAGCAGCTTAGCGGTAGCGGGTGGGGTGTACCAAGAGACCCAGTACTTC
TRBV7-2	-	TRBJ1-1	many	CASSLAAEVRRSGEAFF	TGTGCCAGCAGCTTAGCGGCCGAGGTGCGGCGGTCGGGTGAAGCTTTCTTT
TRBV6-2/TRBV6-3	TRBD2	TRBJ2-5	many	CASSSSLAGTLKAQYF	TGTGCCAGCAGTTCGTCTCTAGCGGGGACCCTAAAGGCCCAGTACTTC
TRBV30	-	TRBJ1-1	-	CAWSLGGNTEAFF	TGTGCCTGGAGCCTGGGGGGGAACACTGAAGCTTTCTTT